Following are 22 T cell receptor beta chains from one sample sequenced in a study of cytomegalovirus exposure and HLA in healthy donors (dated by TCRdb to 2016 to 2017). Receptor libraries were prepared by the immunoSEQ multiplex PCR assay. For the multiplex PCR, a mixture combining 60 forward primers for TCR Vbeta segments and 13 reverse primers for TCR Jbeta segments was used. As stored in TCRdb, this immuneACCESS dataset retains in-frame rearrangements with V and J assigned. A fraction of the clones does not appear; measured against another copy, unresolved V genes explain less than half of the discrepancy, and the remainder lacks a known reason. In this sample the table shows roughly 60,000 clones, about 81% of which occur a single time. Jointly, the top ten make up 4.5% to 6% of the sample. The sequenced sample consisted of PBMCs. The source is a woman in her thirties in good health and CMV-seronegative.

V usage is TRBV5-4 and J usage is TRBJ2-3, with 13 bases fitting TRBD2. V dropped 4 bases and J dropped 3; count of bases not matched to a gene: 2. CDR1 and CDR2 from the germline V gene are SGHNT and YYREEE (reference sequence). CDR3 length: 15 amino acids. CDR3 protein: CASSAGLAGTDTQYF. The CDR3, as DNA: TGTGCCAGCAGCGCGGGACTAGCGGGGACAGATACGCAGTATTTT. Full variable domain (missing parts from reference TRBV5-4 and TRBJ2-3): ETGVTQSPTHLIKTRGQQVTLRCSSQSGHNTVSWYQQALGQGPQFIFQYYREEENGRGNFPPRFSGLQFPNYSSELNVNALELDDSALYLCASSAGLAGTDTQYFGPGTRLTVL.

A few counts support this clone. Other nucleotide sequences from this sample produce the same CDR3. This sequence joins TRBV10-3 and TRBJ2-7; tentatively, D is TRBD1 (6 bases). This CDR3 spans 12 amino acids. Trimming removed 3 bases from V and 3 bases from J, with 6 bases in between. Germline V gives CDR1 ENHRY, CDR2 SYGVKD. The CDR3 sequence: CAISDRGYEQYF. CDR3 nucleotide sequence: TGTGCCATCAGTGACAGGGGCTACGAGCAGTACTTC.

The V gene is TRBV18, the J gene TRBJ2-5; no clear D gene. This CDR3 contains 11 residues. Trimming removed 3 bases from V and 3 bases from J, with 2 bases in between. Germline V gene data show CDR1 as KGHSH and CDR2 as LQKENI. The CDR3 DNA reads TGTGCCAGCTCACCCGAAGAGACCCAGTACTTC. It translates to CASSPEETQYF.

This clone was seen a few times. Different DNA sequences within this sample yield the same CDR3. The V gene is TRBV27, the J gene TRBJ2-2; TRBD2 aligns across 9 bases. The CDR3 sequence is 23 residues long. CDR1 and CDR2 (germline): MNHEY, SMNVEV (reference sequence). J was trimmed by 6 bases and V by 1 base; bases with no gene match: 27. The CDR3 sequence is CASSLYLGGWKSIAGVLAGELFF. In DNA form, the CDR3 reads TGTGCCAGCAGTTTATATTTAGGAGGATGGAAATCGATAGCGGGAGTCCTGGCCGGGGAGCTGTTTTTT.

This chain joins TRBV27 and TRBJ1-1, with D perhaps TRBD1 (6 bases). V lost 4 bases to trimming and J lost 12 bases, with 21 bases between them. Germline V gene data show CDR1 as MNHEY and CDR2 as SMNVEV (reference sequence). This CDR3 contains 14 residues. CDR3 bases: TGTGCCAGCAGTTATACAGCAGGGGCCTGGGTAACTTTCTTT. Amino acid sequence: CASSYTAGAWVTFF.

This clone turned up a few times. The rearrangement joins TRBV6-5 to TRBJ1-2, with D possibly being TRBD1 (6 bases). Per the germline V gene, CDR1 is MNHEY and CDR2 is SVGAGI. V shed 5 bases and J shed 6 bases, with 7 bases lying between them. The CDR3 length is 11 residues. CDR3 bases: TGTGCCAGCAGTGACAGGAATGGCTACACCTTC. It is translated as CASSDRNGYTF.

CDR3 amino acids: CASSLALWGQETQYF. The CDR3 region has the DNA TGTGCCAGCAGCTTAGCGCTTTGGGGGCAGGAGACCCAGTACTTC. V and J are TRBV7-6 and TRBJ2-5, with D perhaps TRBD1 (6 bases). Trimming took 0 bases from V and 5 from J, leaving 13 bases between them. Germline CDR1 SGHVS, CDR2 FNYEAQ. The CDR3 runs to 15 residues.

The chain links TRBV28 to TRBJ1-1; 7 bases map to TRBD1. Trimming removed 9 bases from V and 4 bases from J; junction bases left unmatched: 5. The CDR3 has 12 residues. Germline CDR1 reads MDHEN; CDR2 reads SYDVKM. CDR3 residues: CASRQGGTEAFF. The CDR3 region has the DNA TGTGCCAGTAGACAGGGTGGCACTGAAGCTTTCTTT.

This clone occurred once. J is TRBJ1-1 and V is TRBV6-1; TRBD1 is a possible D gene (6 bases). CDR1 MNHNS and CDR2 SASEGT come from the germline V gene. The CDR3 is 14 amino acids. The V end was cut by 5 bases, the J end by 1 base, with 11 bases between. The CDR3 sequence is CASSLTGTNTEAFF. CDR3 in DNA: TGTGCCAGCAGTTTGACAGGCACGAACACTGAAGCTTTCTTT.

The chain is built from TRBV7-9 and TRBJ1-2; 7 nucleotides line up with TRBD1. Germline assignment: CDR1 SEHNR and CDR2 FQNEAQ (reference sequence). The ends lost 0 bases at V and 11 bases at J; junction bases unmatched: 6. CDR3 length equals 13 residues. CDR3 residues: CASSLAGGDPYTF. For the CDR3, the DNA is TGTGCCAGCAGCTTAGCAGGGGGCGATCCATACACCTTC.

The J gene is TRBJ1-1, the V gene TRBV9; 7 bases align to TRBD1. The CDR3 covers 18 residues. With 0 bases clipped from V and 4 bases from J, the junction kept 15 bases outside the gene matches. Per germline, CDR1 SGDLS and CDR2 YYNGEE. For the CDR3, the DNA is TGTGCCAGCAGCGTAGCTGCAGACCTCGGCAGGGGGGTCACTGAAGCTTTCTTT. This codes for CASSVAADLGRGVTEAFF.

This chain uses TRBV27 with TRBJ2-2; D remains ambiguous. The V end was cut by 3 bases, the J end by 1 base, with 9 bases between. Per germline, CDR1 MNHEY and CDR2 SMNVEV (reference sequence). The CDR3 loop spans 15 amino acids. CDR3: CASSFHTQNTGELFF. CDR3 nucleotides: TGTGCCAGCAGTTTCCATACTCAGAACACCGGGGAGCTGTTTTTT.

V and J are TRBV10-3 and TRBJ2-7; 10 positions agree with TRBD1. CDR1 and CDR2 from the germline V gene are ENHRY and SYGVKD. After removal of 3 bases from V and 1 base from J, the junction contained 6 bases not matched to a gene. The CDR3 contains 16 residues. CDR3 amino acids: CAISDNLGQGSYEQYV. CDR3 nucleotides: TGTGCCATCAGTGATAACTTGGGACAGGGGTCCTACGAGCAGTACGTC.

The chain employs TRBV27 and TRBJ2-3; D might be TRBD2 (5 bases). Trimming took off 4 bases at V and 3 bases at J, with 8 bases between the two ends. The CDR3 loop spans 13 amino acids. Germline-derived CDR1 and CDR2 are MNHEY and SMNVEV (reference sequence). The CDR3 DNA follows: TGTGCCAGCAGTTACGGGATGACAGATACGCAGTATTTT. This codes for CASSYGMTDTQYF.

The chain joins TRBV4-3 to TRBJ2-5, with 7 bases fitting TRBD2. Losses at the gene ends were 3 bases for V and 4 bases for J; bases not matched to a gene: 8. CDR1 is LGHNA and CDR2 is YSLEER in the germline V gene. The CDR3 spans 15 residues. The CDR3 reads CASSHDGRPGETQYF. The CDR3 DNA is TGCGCCAGCAGCCACGACGGGAGGCCCGGAGAGACCCAGTACTTC.

This chain links TRBV25-1 with TRBJ2-1, with a possible D match to TRBD1 (6 bases). With 7 bases removed from V and 5 bases from J, the gap between germline ends came to 15 bases. The V gene's germline CDR1 is MGHDK and CDR2 SYGVNS. The CDR3 runs to 14 residues. The CDR3 nucleotides are TGTGCCAGCACAGTCTCGCAGGGGAACAATGAGCAGTTCTTC. It codes for CASTVSQGNNEQFF. Combining the CDR3 with reference TRBV25-1 and TRBJ2-1 gives the whole variable domain EADIYQTPRYLVIGTGKKITLECSQTMGHDKMYWYQQDPGMELHLIHYSYGVNSTEKGDLSSESTVSRIRTEHFPLTLESARPSHTSQYLCASTVSQGNNEQFFGPGTRLTVL.

The chain is built from TRBV27 and TRBJ2-3; D uncertain. Between the trimmed V and J ends, which lost 6 bases and 3 bases, there was a span of 4 bases. CDR1 is MNHEY, CDR2 SMNVEV, per germline (reference sequence). CDR3 length: 11 amino acids. For the CDR3, the DNA is TGTGCCAGCAGACTTACAGATACGCAGTATTTT. This gives the protein CASRLTDTQYF.

The chain carries TRBV5-1 and TRBJ2-3; tentatively, D is TRBD2 (5 bases). The CDR3 consists of 11 residues. Between the trimmed V and J ends, which lost 5 bases and 8 bases, there was a span of 9 bases. CDR1 and CDR2 from the germline V gene are SGHRS and YFSETQ. The CDR3 sequence: CASSSLGTQYF. The CDR3 DNA sequence: TGCGCCAGCAGTTCACTAGGTACGCAGTATTTT.

The CDR3 loop reads CASSQDLYQPQHF. The CDR3 region has the DNA TGCGCCAGCAGCCAAGATCTTTATCAGCCCCAGCATTTT. The V and J genes are TRBV4-1 and TRBJ1-5, with D unclear. The V end was cut by 0 bases, the J end by 5 bases, with 5 bases between. CDR3 size: 13 residues. Germline V CDR1 and CDR2: MGHRA, YSYEKL.

This clone was picked up a small number of times. The V call is TRBV6-5, the J call TRBJ1-5; D is ambiguous. V was trimmed by 10 bases and J by 6 bases, leaving 13 bases between them. The germline V gene has CDR1 MNHEY and CDR2 SVGAGI. This CDR3 contains 12 residues. Written as DNA, the CDR3 is TGTGCCACGCTCCTACCTCCTCAGCCCCAGCATTTT. Residues: CATLLPPQPQHF.

This chain uses TRBV21-1 with TRBJ2-7; TRBD1 reflects the table's D call only, with no check against the DNA. TRBV21-1 is designated a pseudogene. This CDR3 contains 17 residues. Here the CDR3 reads CASSKAKSGTGCHEQYV. The CDR3, as DNA: TGTGCCAGCAGCAAAGCAAAATCGGGGACAGGGTGTCACGAGCAGTACGTC.

This clone was observed a single time. The V gene is TRBV28, the J gene TRBJ1-5, with 9 bases that match TRBD1. Germline CDR1 and CDR2: MDHEN and SYDVKM. Unmatched junction bases numbered 10, after V lost 5 bases and J lost 11 bases. This CDR3 is 14 amino acids long. CDR3 sequence reads: CASSPRDRVKTQHF. DNA for the CDR3: TGTGCCAGCAGTCCCCGGGACAGGGTCAAAACCCAGCATTTT.